Listed below are T cell receptor beta chains from one sample, sequenced in a study of blood T cell repertoires in COVID-19. The protocol was immunoSEQ multiplex PCR, while the TCRdb copy is restricted to in-frame clones and leaves out a portion. The table records about 340,000 clones, over 70% of them present only once. Material for sequencing was peripheral blood. These receptors all come from a man aged 30-40 years with active or convalescent COVID-19. CDR3s include the opening cysteine and the closing phenylalanine or tryptophan. D genes are given only for firm matches. Clone size, where shown, is once, few, many, or a class for clones that have expanded.

TGTGCCTGGAGTGGGAGGACCTATTCACCCCTCCACTTT | CAWSGRTYSPLHF | TRBV30 | - | 13 | TRBJ1-6 | -
TGCAGTGCTAGTACAATTTTGCGGGGGGGCTCCTACAATGAGCAGTTCTTC | CSASTILRGGSYNEQFF | TRBV20-1 | - | 17 | TRBJ2-1 | TRBD2
TGTGCCAGCAGCTTGGAGCGGGGAAGCACAGATACGCAGTATTTT | CASSLERGSTDTQYF | TRBV5-4 | - | 15 | TRBJ2-3 | TRBD2
TGTGCCGCGGGGAGGACAGCCAAAAACATTCAGTACTTC | CAAGRTAKNIQYF | TRBV27 | - | 13 | TRBJ2-4 | -
TGTGCCACCAGGACAGGCACGCCTCTTGGCTACACCTTC | CATRTGTPLGYTF | TRBV10-3 | - | 13 | TRBJ1-2 | TRBD1
TGTGCCAGCAGCTCAGCAGATACGCAGTATTTT | CASSSADTQYF | TRBV7-2 | - | 11 | TRBJ2-3 | -
TGTGCCATCGGGAGTTCGGCGGGCTCCTACGAGCAGTACTTC | CAIGSSAGSYEQYF | TRBV10-3 | - | 14 | TRBJ2-7 | -
TGTGCCAGCAGCTTGGTAGCGGGAGTAGGAAAGACCCAGTACTTC | CASSLVAGVGKTQYF | TRBV7-2 | - | 15 | TRBJ2-5 | TRBD2
TGTGCCAGCAGCTACCTACACTCGACTAGCGGGAGGGTGAATGAGCAGTTCTTC | CASSYLHSTSGRVNEQFF | TRBV11-2 | few | 18 | TRBJ2-1 | TRBD2
TGTGCCAGCAGGCGGGGACAGGGCAGGAGAGTGGGCCAAGAGACCCAGTACTTC | CASRRGQGRRVGQETQYF | TRBV11-2 | - | 18 | TRBJ2-5 | TRBD1
TGTGCCAGCAGCTTTACAGGGGAAACTGAAGCTTTCTTT | CASSFTGETEAFF | TRBV7-9 | - | 13 | TRBJ1-1 | TRBD1
TGCGCCAGCAGTGGGCCCTCGAATGAAAAACTGTTTTTT | CASSGPSNEKLFF | TRBV5-1 | once | 13 | TRBJ1-4 | -